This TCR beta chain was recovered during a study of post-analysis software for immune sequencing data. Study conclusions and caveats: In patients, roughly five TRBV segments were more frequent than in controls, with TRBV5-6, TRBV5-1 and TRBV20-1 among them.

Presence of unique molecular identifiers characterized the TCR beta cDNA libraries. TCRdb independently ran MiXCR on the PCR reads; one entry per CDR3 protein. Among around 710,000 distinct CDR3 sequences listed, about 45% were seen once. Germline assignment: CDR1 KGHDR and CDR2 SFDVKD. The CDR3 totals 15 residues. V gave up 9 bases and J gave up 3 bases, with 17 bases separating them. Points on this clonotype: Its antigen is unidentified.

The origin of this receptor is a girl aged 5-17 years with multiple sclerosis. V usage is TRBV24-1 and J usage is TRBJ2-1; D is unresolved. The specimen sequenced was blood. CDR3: CATSDPGQIYNEQFF. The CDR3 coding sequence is TGTGCCACCTCTGATCCGGGCCAGATCTACAATGAGCAGTTCTTC.